These T cell receptor beta chains were read from a single sample in a study of OX40 agonist ivuxolimab in advanced cancers. Some clones are missing from TCRdb's copy, which holds only in-frame ones; the method was immunoSEQ multiplex PCR. The sample yields fewer than 40,000 clones, approximately 89% seen once. Sequenced here: CD4+ or CD8+ T cells sorted from blood, sampled in a trial of the OX40 agonist ivuxolimab. Every receptor here comes from an adult with an advanced solid tumor such as melanoma, head and neck, liver or kidney cancer. CDR3s include the opening cysteine and the closing phenylalanine or tryptophan. Fields, in order: CDR3 protein, V gene, J gene.

CDR3aa: CASREMDTFNQPQHF
v_gene: TRBV7-9
j_gene: TRBJ1-5

CDR3aa: CASSQFGTGRETQYF
v_gene: TRBV4-3
j_gene: TRBJ2-5

CDR3aa: CASSLDPGPTYEQYF
v_gene: TRBV11-2
j_gene: TRBJ2-7

CDR3aa: CATSRDRGNSPLHF
v_gene: TRBV15
j_gene: TRBJ1-6

CDR3aa: CSASREETQYF
v_gene: TRBV20-1
j_gene: TRBJ2-5

CDR3aa: CASSQGQGLVTEAFF
v_gene: TRBV4-2
j_gene: TRBJ1-1

CDR3aa: CASSFLRTGLGEQYF
v_gene: TRBV6-5
j_gene: TRBJ2-7

CDR3aa: CAIQGSSNQPQHF
v_gene: TRBV28
j_gene: TRBJ1-5

CDR3aa: CASRPGLAGLTLTSSYEQYF
v_gene: TRBV28
j_gene: TRBJ2-7

CDR3aa: CASSLLSDGEKQYF
v_gene: TRBV11-3
j_gene: TRBJ2-7

CDR3aa: CASSLPSGTPPQYF
v_gene: TRBV5-8
j_gene: TRBJ2-7

CDR3aa: CASSLMRLSGGVNTEAFF
v_gene: TRBV5-8
j_gene: TRBJ1-1

CDR3aa: CAWSAPGTGGHEQYF
v_gene: TRBV30
j_gene: TRBJ2-7

CDR3aa: CASSPQWLPTDTQYF
v_gene: TRBV7-2
j_gene: TRBJ2-3

CDR3aa: CASSLGLGYQETQYF
v_gene: TRBV5-1
j_gene: TRBJ2-5

CDR3aa: CASSQDLLSYEQYF
v_gene: TRBV4-3
j_gene: TRBJ2-7

CDR3aa: CASSYGTSGSRSGNEQYF
v_gene: TRBV5-1
j_gene: TRBJ2-7

CDR3aa: CASSFVGADTQYF
v_gene: TRBV5-1
j_gene: TRBJ2-3

CDR3aa: CASSYGQGGSTYPGANVLTF
v_gene: TRBV9
j_gene: TRBJ2-6

CDR3aa: CASSIGTGDTEAFF
v_gene: TRBV10-1
j_gene: TRBJ1-1

CDR3aa: CASSLAGAYEQYF
v_gene: TRBV28
j_gene: TRBJ2-7

CDR3aa: CASSLTGMLTGELFF
v_gene: TRBV27
j_gene: TRBJ2-2

CDR3aa: CASSYGTIGNTIYF
v_gene: TRBV6-6
j_gene: TRBJ1-3

CDR3aa: CASSLDRATYEQYF
v_gene: TRBV5-4
j_gene: TRBJ2-7

CDR3aa: CASSFLGGAGANVLTF
v_gene: TRBV28
j_gene: TRBJ2-6

CDR3aa: CASSKADRAQPQHF
v_gene: TRBV21-1
j_gene: TRBJ1-5

CDR3aa: CASSLVGQETQYF
v_gene: TRBV5-1
j_gene: TRBJ2-5

CDR3aa: CASSSVGGTDTQYF
v_gene: TRBV11-2
j_gene: TRBJ2-3

CDR3aa: CASSDGTGLNQPQHF
v_gene: TRBV19
j_gene: TRBJ1-5

CDR3aa: CASSRTSLETQYF
v_gene: TRBV5-1
j_gene: TRBJ2-5

CDR3aa: CASSPTGSLKEKLFF
v_gene: TRBV6-1
j_gene: TRBJ1-4

CDR3aa: CSVAPSGPGELFF
v_gene: TRBV29-1
j_gene: TRBJ2-2

CDR3aa: CASSIGTVAEQYF
v_gene: TRBV5-1
j_gene: TRBJ2-7

CDR3aa: CASTREDEQFF
v_gene: TRBV7-9
j_gene: TRBJ2-1

CDR3aa: CASREGTKETQYF
v_gene: TRBV5-4
j_gene: TRBJ2-5

CDR3aa: CASSVAGDTGELFF
v_gene: TRBV9
j_gene: TRBJ2-2

CDR3aa: CASSLYPGGMNTEAFF
v_gene: TRBV11-2
j_gene: TRBJ1-1

CDR3aa: CASSPRTATNEKLFF
v_gene: TRBV9
j_gene: TRBJ1-4

CDR3aa: CASSDHLDTEAFF
v_gene: TRBV6-4
j_gene: TRBJ1-1

CDR3aa: CASSLGTSYETQYF
v_gene: TRBV5-6
j_gene: TRBJ2-5

CDR3aa: CASSDRRQGWGNEKLFF
v_gene: TRBV6-1
j_gene: TRBJ1-4

CDR3aa: CASSPGTGLYNEQFF
v_gene: TRBV11-1
j_gene: TRBJ2-1

CDR3aa: CAWKAGFSGNTIYF
v_gene: TRBV30
j_gene: TRBJ1-3

CDR3aa: CASSPQGSRYEQYF
v_gene: TRBV18
j_gene: TRBJ2-7

CDR3aa: CASSPMRGGKNTGELFF
v_gene: TRBV9
j_gene: TRBJ2-2

CDR3aa: CASSLKGLGGEQFF
v_gene: TRBV5-1
j_gene: TRBJ2-1

CDR3aa: CASRPPGGNNEQFF
v_gene: TRBV7-3
j_gene: TRBJ2-1

CDR3aa: CASSAYRGIEQYF
v_gene: TRBV6-1
j_gene: TRBJ2-7

CDR3aa: CASSCEQEPVYQPQHF
v_gene: TRBV11-2
j_gene: TRBJ1-5

CDR3aa: CARRDMNTEAFF
v_gene: TRBV30
j_gene: TRBJ1-1

CDR3aa: CASSPTQGSYNSPLHF
v_gene: TRBV18
j_gene: TRBJ1-6

CDR3aa: CASSLYRTHTGELFF
v_gene: TRBV11-2
j_gene: TRBJ2-2

CDR3aa: CASRVRDEKLFF
v_gene: TRBV19
j_gene: TRBJ1-4

CDR3aa: CASSRGVQETQYF
v_gene: TRBV7-2
j_gene: TRBJ2-5

CDR3aa: CASSRSWEQYF
v_gene: TRBV2
j_gene: TRBJ2-7

CDR3aa: CSAFDEGYTF
v_gene: TRBV20-1
j_gene: TRBJ1-2

CDR3aa: CASSVSGTDLYNEQFF
v_gene: TRBV9
j_gene: TRBJ2-1